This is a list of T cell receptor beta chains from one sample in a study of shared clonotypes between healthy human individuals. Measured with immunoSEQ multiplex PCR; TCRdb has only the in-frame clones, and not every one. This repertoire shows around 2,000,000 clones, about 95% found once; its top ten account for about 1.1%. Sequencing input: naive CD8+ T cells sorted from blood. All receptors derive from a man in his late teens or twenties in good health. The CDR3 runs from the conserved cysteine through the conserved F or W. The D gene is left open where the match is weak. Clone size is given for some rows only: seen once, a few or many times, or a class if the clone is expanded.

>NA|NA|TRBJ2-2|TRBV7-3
CASSLIPQVEGTGELFF
TGTGCCAGCAGCTTAATCCCTCAGGTAGAGGGCACCGGGGAGCTGTTTTTT
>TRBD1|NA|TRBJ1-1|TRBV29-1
CSVEVGQDGEAFF
TGCAGCGTTGAAGTTGGACAGGACGGTGAAGCTTTCTTT
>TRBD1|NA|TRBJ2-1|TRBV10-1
CASSPGTGSPYPYNEQFF
TGCGCCAGCAGCCCCGGGACAGGTTCCCCTTATCCTTACAATGAGCAGTTCTTC
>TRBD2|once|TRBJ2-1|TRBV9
CASSVDSSGATYNEQFF
TGTGCCAGCAGCGTAGATTCCAGCGGGGCGACCTACAATGAGCAGTTCTTC
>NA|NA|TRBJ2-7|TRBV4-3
CASSQDFLTVEQYF
TGCGCCAGCAGCCAAGATTTCTTAACGGTAGAGCAGTACTTC
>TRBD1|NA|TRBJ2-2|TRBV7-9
CASSFPQSTGESAGELFF
TGTGCCAGCAGCTTCCCCCAATCGACAGGGGAATCGGCCGGGGAGCTGTTTTTT
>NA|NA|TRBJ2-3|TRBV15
CATRRELTDTQYF
TGTGCCACCAGACGGGAACTCACAGATACGCAGTATTTT
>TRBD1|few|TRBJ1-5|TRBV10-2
CASSVAGGSPQHF
TGCGCCAGCAGTGTGGCAGGGGGGTCGCCCCAGCATTTT
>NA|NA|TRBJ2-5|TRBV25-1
CASSDTPQYF
TGTGCCAGCAGTGATACTCCCCAGTACTTC
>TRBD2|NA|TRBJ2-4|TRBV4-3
CASSEDPSGRYIQYF
TGCGCCAGCAGCGAAGACCCTAGCGGGAGGTACATTCAGTACTTC
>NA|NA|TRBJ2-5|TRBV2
CASSGVSWEETQYF
TGTGCCAGCAGTGGCGTTAGCTGGGAGGAGACCCAGTACTTC
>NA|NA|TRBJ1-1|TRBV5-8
CASSLVRGWNTEAFF
TGTGCCAGCAGCTTGGTTCGGGGTTGGAACACTGAAGCTTTCTTT
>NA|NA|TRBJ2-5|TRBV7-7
CASSPAGESETQYF
TGTGCTAGCAGCCCCGCAGGGGAATCAGAGACCCAGTACTTC
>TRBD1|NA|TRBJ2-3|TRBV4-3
CASSPGTGGPDTQYF
TGCGCCAGCAGCCCCGGGACAGGGGGGCCAGATACGCAGTATTTT
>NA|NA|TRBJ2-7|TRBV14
CASSIQGPYEQYF
TGTGCCAGCAGCATACAGGGTCCCTACGAGCAGTACTTC
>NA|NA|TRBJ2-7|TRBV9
CASSATGSEQYF
TGTGCCAGCAGCGCCACCGGATCCGAGCAGTACTTC
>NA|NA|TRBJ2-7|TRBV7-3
CASSDWTVSYEQYF
TGTGCCAGCAGCGACTGGACAGTCTCCTACGAGCAGTACTTC
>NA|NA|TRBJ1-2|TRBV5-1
CASNFGDLDYGYTF
TGCGCCAGCAACTTTGGGGATTTGGACTATGGCTACACCTTC
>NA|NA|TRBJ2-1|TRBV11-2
CASASHRGEQFF
TGTGCCAGCGCGTCCCACCGGGGCGAGCAGTTCTTC
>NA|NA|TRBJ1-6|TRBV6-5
CASSYEVWSPLHF
TGTGCCAGCAGTTACGAGGTTTGGTCACCCCTCCACTTT
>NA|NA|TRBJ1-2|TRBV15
CATSRRSDHYGYTF
TGTGCCACCAGCAGACGGTCCGACCACTATGGCTACACCTTC
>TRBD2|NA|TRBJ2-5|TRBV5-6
CASSPKGGSLETQYF
TGTGCCAGCAGCCCAAAGGGAGGGAGTCTGGAGACCCAGTACTTC
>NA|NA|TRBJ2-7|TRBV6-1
CASRLNRYEQYF
TGTGCCAGCAGGCTGAACAGGTACGAGCAGTACTTC
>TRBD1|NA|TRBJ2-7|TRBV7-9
CASSPLAGQGSYEQYF
TGTGCCAGCAGCCCGTTGGCGGGACAGGGATCCTACGAGCAGTACTTC
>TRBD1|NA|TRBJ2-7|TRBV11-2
CASSDEGRGQIDEQYF
TGTGCCAGCAGCGATGAAGGTAGGGGGCAGATCGACGAGCAGTACTTC
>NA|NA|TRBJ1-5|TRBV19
CASSVRDHNQPQHF
TGTGCCAGTAGCGTCCGGGACCACAATCAGCCCCAGCATTTT
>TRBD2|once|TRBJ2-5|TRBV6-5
CASSPLGGRSETQYF
TGTGCCAGCAGTCCGCTTGGCGGGAGGTCAGAGACCCAGTACTTC
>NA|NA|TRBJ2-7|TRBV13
CASSPTPGALDFYEQYF
TGTGCCAGCAGCCCGACTCCAGGGGCCCTAGATTTCTACGAGCAGTACTTC
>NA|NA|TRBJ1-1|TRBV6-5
CASSYSGPGTEAFF
TGTGCCAGCAGTTACTCAGGTCCCGGCACTGAAGCTTTCTTT